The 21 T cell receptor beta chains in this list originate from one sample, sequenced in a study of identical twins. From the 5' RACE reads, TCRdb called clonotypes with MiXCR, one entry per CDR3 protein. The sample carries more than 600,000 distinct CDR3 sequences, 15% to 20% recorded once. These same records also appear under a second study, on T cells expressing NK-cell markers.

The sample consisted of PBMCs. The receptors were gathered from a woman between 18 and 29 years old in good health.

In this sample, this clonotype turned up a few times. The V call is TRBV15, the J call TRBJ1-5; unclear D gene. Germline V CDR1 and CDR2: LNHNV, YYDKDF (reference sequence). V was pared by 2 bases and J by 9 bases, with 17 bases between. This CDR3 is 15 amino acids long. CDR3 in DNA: TGTGCCACCAGCAGATCCCAGACGGAGACTCGGCCCCAGCATTTT. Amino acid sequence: CATSRSQTETRPQHF.

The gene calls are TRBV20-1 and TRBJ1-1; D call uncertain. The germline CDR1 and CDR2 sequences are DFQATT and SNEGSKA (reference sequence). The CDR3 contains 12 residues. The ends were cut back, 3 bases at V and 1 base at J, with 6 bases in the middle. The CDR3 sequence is CSASRPNTEAFF. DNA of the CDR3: TGCAGTGCTAGTCGGCCGAACACTGAAGCTTTCTTT.

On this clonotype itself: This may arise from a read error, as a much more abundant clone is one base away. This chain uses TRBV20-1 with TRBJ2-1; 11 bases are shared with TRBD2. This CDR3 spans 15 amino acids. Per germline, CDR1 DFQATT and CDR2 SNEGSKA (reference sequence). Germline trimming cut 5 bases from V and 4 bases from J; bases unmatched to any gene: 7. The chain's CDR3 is CSAARLAGIYNEQFF. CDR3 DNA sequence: TGCAGTGCTGCCCGACTAGCGGGGATATACAATGAGCAGTTCTTC.

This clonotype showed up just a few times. The CDR3 nucleotides read TGTGCCAGCAGCCAATATTTTGGGGGTCGGACCGAGGGGTACAATGAGCAGTTCTTC. This encodes CASSQYFGGRTEGYNEQFF. The gene calls are TRBV3-1 and TRBJ2-1; D assignment may be TRBD1 or TRBD2 (5 bases each). Germline V CDR1 and CDR2: LGHDT, YNNKEL (reference sequence). V was cut by 2 bases and J by 4 bases, with 24 bases left in between. The CDR3 length is 19 residues.

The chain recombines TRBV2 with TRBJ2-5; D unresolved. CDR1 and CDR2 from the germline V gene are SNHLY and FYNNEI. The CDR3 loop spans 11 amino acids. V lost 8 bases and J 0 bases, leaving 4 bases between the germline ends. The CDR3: CASVYQETQYF. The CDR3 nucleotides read TGTGCCAGCGTGTACCAAGAGACCCAGTACTTC.

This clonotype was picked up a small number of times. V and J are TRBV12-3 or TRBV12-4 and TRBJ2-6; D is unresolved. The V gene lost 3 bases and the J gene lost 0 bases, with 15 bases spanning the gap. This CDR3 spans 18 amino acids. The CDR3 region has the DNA TGTGCCAGCAGTTTTTCAATCGGTCCTATCTCTGGGGCCAACGTCCTGACTTTC. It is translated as CASSFSIGPISGANVLTF.

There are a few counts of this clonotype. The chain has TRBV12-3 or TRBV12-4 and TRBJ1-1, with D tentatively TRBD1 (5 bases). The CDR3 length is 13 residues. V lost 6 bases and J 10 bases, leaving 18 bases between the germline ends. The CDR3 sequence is CASSKTGPWGAFF. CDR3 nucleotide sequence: TGTGCCAGCAGCAAAACAGGTCCTTGGGGAGCTTTCTTT.

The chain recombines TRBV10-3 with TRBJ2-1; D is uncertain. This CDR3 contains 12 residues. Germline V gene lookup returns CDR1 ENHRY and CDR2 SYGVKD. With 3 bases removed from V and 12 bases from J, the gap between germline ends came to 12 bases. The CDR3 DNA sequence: TGTGCCATCAGTGATGTCAGTGGCGGGCAGTTCTTC. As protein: CAISDVSGGQFF.

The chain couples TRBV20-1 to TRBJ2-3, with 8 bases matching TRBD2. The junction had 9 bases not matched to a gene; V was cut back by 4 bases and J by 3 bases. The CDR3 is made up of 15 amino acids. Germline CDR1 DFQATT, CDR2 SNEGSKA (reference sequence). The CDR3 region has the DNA TGCAGTGCTACCCAGGGCGGGGGGTTTACAGATACGCAGTATTTT. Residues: CSATQGGGFTDTQYF.

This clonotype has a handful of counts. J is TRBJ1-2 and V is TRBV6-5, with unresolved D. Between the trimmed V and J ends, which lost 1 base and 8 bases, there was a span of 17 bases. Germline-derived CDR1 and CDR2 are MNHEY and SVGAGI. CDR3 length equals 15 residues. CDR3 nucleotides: TGTGCCAGCAGTTACTATGGATTACTCCAAGGCGGCTACACCTTC. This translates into CASSYYGLLQGGYTF.

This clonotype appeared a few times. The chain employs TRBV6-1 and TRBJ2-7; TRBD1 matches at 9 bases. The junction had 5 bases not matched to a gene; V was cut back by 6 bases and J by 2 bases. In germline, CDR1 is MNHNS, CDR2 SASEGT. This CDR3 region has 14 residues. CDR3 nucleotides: TGTGCCAGCAGACCGACAGGGGGGACCTACGAGCAGTACTTC. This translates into CASRPTGGTYEQYF.

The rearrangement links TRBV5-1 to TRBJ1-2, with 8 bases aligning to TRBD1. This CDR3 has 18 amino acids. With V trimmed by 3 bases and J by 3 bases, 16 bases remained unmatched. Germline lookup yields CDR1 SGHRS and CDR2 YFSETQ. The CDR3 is CASSYSGQGARGYYGYTF. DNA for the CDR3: TGCGCCAGCAGCTATTCGGGGCAGGGGGCCCGAGGCTACTATGGCTACACCTTC.

The DNA of the CDR3 is TGCGCCAGCAGCTTAACCTCCTCTGGGAATGAGCAGTTCTTC. It encodes CASSLTSSGNEQFF. The V gene is TRBV5-1, the J gene TRBJ2-1, with D unresolved. Germline CDR1 is SGHRS and CDR2 is YFSETQ. V was cut by 2 bases and J by 7 bases, with 13 bases left in between. The CDR3 totals 14 residues.

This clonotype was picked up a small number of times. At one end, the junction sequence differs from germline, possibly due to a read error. DNA for the CDR3: TGTGCCAGCAGCTTAGGACGACAGGGACCGATCTTC. Amino acids: CASSLGRQGPIF. The V gene is TRBV13, the J gene TRBJ2-7; 7 nucleotides align to TRBD1. Germline V gives CDR1 PRHDT, CDR2 FYEKMQ (reference sequence). The CDR3 has 12 amino acids. The full variable domain, in which reference TRBV13 and TRBJ2-7 provide the parts outside the CDR3, is AAGVIQSPRHLIKEKRETATLKCYPIPRHDTVYWYQQGPGQDPQFLISFYEKMQSDKGSIPDRFSAQQFSDYHSELNMSSLELGDSALYFCASSLGRQGPIFGPGTRLTVT.

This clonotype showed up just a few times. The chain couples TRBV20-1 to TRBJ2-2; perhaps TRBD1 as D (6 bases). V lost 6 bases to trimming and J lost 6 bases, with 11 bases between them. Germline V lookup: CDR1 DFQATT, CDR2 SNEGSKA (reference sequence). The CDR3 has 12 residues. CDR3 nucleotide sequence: TGCAGTGCAAAAGGGGGATCCGGGGAGCTGTTTTTT. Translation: CSAKGGSGELFF.

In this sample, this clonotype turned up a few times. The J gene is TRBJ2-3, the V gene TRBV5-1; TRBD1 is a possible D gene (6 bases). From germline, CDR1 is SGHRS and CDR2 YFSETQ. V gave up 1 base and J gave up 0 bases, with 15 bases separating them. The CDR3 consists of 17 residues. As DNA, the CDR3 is TGCGCCAGCAGCTTGCCGTCTACAGGGTCTAGCACAGATACGCAGTATTTT. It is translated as CASSLPSTGSSTDTQYF.

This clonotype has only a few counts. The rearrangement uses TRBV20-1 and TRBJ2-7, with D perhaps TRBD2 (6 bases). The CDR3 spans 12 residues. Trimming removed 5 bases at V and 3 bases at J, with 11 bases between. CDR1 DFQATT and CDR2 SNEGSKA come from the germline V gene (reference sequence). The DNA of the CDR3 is TGCAGTGCTGATAGCGGACTCTACGAGCAGTACTTC. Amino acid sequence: CSADSGLYEQYF.

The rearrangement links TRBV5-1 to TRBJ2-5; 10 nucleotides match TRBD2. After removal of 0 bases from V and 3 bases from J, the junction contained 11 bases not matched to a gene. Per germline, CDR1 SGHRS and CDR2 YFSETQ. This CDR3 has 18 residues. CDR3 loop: CASSLGWDLAGEEETQYF. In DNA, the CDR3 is TGCGCCAGCAGCTTGGGTTGGGATCTAGCGGGGGAAGAAGAGACCCAGTACTTC.

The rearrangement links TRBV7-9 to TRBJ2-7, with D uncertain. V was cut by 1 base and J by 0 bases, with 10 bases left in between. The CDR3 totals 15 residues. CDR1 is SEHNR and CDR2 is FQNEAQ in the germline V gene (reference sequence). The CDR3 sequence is CASSLVHVVSYEQYF. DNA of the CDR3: TGTGCCAGCAGCTTAGTCCACGTGGTCTCCTACGAGCAGTACTTC.

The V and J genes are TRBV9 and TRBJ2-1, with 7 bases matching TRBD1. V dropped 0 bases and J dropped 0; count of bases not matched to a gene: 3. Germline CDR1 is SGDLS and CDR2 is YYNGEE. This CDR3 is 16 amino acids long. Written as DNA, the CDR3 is TGTGCCAGCAGCGTAGATCGGACAGGCTCCTACAATGAGCAGTTCTTC. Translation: CASSVDRTGSYNEQFF. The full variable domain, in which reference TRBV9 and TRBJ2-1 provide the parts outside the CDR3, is DSGVTQTPKHLITATGQRVTLRCSPRSGDLSVYWYQQSLDQGLQFLIQYYNGEERAKGNILERFSAQQFPDLHSELNLSSLELGDSALYFCASSVDRTGSYNEQFFGPGTRLTVL.

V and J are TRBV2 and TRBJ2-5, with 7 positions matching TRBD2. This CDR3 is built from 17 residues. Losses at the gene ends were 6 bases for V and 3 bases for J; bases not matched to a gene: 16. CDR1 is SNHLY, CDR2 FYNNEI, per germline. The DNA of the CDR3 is TGTGCCAGCAGCCTGATAAGAATAGTGGGGACTAAAGAGACCCAGTACTTC. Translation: CASSLIRIVGTKETQYF.